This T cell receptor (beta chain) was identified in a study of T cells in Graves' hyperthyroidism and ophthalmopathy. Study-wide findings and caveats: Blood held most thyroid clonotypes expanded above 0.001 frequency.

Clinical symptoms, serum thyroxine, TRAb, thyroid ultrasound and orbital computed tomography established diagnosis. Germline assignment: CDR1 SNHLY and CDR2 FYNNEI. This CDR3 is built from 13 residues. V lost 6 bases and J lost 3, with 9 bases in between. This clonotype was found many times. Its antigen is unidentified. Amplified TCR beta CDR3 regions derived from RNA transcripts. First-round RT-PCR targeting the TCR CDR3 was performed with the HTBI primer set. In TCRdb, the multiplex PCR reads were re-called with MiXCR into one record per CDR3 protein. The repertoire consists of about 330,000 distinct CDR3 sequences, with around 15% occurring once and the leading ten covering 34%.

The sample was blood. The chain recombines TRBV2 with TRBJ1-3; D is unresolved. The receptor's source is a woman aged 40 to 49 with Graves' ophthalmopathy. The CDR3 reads CASSRHGGNTIYF. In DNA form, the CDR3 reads TGTGCCAGCAGCCGCCATGGTGGAAACACCATATATTTT.